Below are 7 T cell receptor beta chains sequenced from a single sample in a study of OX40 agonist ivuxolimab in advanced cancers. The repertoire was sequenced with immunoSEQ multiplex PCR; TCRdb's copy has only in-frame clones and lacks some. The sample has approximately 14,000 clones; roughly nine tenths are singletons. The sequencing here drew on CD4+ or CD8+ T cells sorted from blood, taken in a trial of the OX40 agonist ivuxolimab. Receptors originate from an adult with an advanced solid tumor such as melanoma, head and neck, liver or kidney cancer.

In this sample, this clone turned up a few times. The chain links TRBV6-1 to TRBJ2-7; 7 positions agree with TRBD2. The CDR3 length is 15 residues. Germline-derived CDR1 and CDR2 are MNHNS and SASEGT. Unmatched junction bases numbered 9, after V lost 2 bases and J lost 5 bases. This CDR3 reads CASSEKASGPHEQYF. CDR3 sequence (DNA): TGTGCCAGCAGTGAAAAGGCTAGCGGACCACACGAGCAGTACTTC.

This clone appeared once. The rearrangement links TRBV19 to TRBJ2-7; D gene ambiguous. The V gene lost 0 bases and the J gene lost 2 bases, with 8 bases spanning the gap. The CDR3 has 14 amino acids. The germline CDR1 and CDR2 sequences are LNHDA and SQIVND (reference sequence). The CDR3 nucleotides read TGTGCCAGTAGTATAGAAAGTTTCGCCTACGAGCAGTACTTC. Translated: CASSIESFAYEQYF.

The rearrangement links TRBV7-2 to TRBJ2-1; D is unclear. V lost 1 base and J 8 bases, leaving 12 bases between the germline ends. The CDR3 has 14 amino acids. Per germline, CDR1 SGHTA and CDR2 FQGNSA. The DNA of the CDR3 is TGTGCCAGCAGCTTAGGGGTGGTCGTGGATGAGCAGTTCTTC. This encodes CASSLGVVVDEQFF.

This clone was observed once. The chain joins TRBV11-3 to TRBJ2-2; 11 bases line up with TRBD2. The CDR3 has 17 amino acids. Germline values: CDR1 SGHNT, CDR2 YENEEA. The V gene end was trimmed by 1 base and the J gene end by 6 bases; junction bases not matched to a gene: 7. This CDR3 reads CASSLAPGLADAGELFF. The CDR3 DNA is TGTGCCAGCAGCTTAGCCCCGGGACTAGCGGACGCCGGGGAGCTGTTTTTT.

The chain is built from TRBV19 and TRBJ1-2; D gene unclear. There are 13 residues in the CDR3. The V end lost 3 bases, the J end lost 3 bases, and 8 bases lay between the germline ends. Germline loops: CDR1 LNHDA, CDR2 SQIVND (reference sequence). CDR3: CASSISWDYGYTF. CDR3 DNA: TGTGCCAGTAGTATCAGCTGGGACTATGGCTACACCTTC.

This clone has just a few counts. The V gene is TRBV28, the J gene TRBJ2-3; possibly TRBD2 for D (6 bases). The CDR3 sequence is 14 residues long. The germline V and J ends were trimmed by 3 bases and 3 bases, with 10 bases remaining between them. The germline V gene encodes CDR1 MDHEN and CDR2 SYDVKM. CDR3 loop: CASSFLSGTDTQYF. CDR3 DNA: TGTGCCAGCAGTTTCTTGAGCGGGACAGATACGCAGTATTTT.

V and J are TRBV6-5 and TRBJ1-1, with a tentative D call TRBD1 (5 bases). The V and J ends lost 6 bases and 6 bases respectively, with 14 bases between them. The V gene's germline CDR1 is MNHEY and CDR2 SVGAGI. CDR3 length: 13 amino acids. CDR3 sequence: CASRKVGDPEAFF. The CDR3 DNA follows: TGTGCCAGCAGAAAGGTGGGGGACCCTGAAGCTTTCTTT.